This paragraph reports one T cell receptor (beta chain). Its antigen remains unknown. The data were obtained in a study of regulatory T cells. General study results and limits: Restriction of the Treg repertoire varied, most prominent in the two most severe patients. In CD3G deficiency, regulatory T cells had lower Shannon diversity than autologous conventional CD4+ and control regulatory cells.

The PCR used 52 TRBV and 13 TRBJ primers. Clones were read by immunoSEQ multiplex PCR, and TCRdb kept only the in-frame ones, dropping some. The sample shows more than 5,000 clones, roughly nine tenths of them seen only once. This CDR3 is 15 amino acids long. V lost 5 bases to trimming and J lost 5 bases, with 18 bases between them. Germline CDR1 MDHEN, CDR2 SYDVKM. Sequenced input: CD4+ Tregs sorted from blood. This TCR derives from a person between 18 and 35 years old with CD3G deficiency. The genes are TRBV28 and TRBJ2-5; D is perhaps TRBD1 (6 bases). CDR3 loop: CASSPKQGPGETQYF. In nucleotides, the CDR3 is TGTGCCAGCAGTCCCAAACAGGGCCCCGGGGAGACCCAGTACTTC.